The present TCR beta chain was sequenced within a study of blood T cell repertoires in COVID-19. Overall study context: The analysed material was cDNA or gDNA that came from T cells, B-cell-depleted T cells, or PBMCs.

Between the trimmed V and J ends, which lost 2 bases and 6 bases, there was a span of 13 bases. The CDR3 spans 14 residues. CDR1 is SGHDT, CDR2 YYEEEE, per germline. Per the original data handling: The assay estimated nucleated cells by amplifying reference gene primers. The protocol was immunoSEQ multiplex PCR, while the TCRdb copy is restricted to in-frame clones and leaves out a portion. That table supplies the V and J calls and clone size; D and trimming were determined from the DNA. The sample has roughly 140,000 clones, 75% to 85% seen once. The sequenced sample consisted of peripheral blood. The TCR comes from a man between 60 and 70 years old with acute or convalescent COVID-19. This chain connects TRBV5-6 to TRBJ2-3; no definite D call. The CDR3 nucleotides are TGTGCCAGCAGCTTCTCCAACAGCCGGGATACGCAGTATTTT. Its protein is CASSFSNSRDTQYF.